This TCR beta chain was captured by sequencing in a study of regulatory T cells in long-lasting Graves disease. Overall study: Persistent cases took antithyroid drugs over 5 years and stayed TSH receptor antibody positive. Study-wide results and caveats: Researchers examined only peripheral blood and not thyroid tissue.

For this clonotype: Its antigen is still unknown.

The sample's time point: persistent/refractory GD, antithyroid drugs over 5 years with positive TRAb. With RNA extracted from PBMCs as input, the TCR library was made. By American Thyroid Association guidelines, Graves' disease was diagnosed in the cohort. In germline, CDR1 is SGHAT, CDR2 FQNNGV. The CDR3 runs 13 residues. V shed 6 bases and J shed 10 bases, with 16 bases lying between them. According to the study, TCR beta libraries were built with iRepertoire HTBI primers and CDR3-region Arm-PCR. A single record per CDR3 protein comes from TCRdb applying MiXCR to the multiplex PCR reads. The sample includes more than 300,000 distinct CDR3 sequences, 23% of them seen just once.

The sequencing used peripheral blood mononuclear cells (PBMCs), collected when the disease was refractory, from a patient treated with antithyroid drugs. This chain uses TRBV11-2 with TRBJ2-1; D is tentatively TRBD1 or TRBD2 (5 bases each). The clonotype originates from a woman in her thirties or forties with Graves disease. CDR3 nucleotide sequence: TGTGCCAGCAGATCCGTAGGGACCAGGGAGCAGTTCTTC. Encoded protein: CASRSVGTREQFF.